What follows are 17 T cell receptor beta chains derived from one specimen sequenced in a study of early T cells in non-severe SARS-CoV-2 infection. TCRdb ran MiXCR on the 5' RACE reads and lists one entry per CDR3 protein. The sample holds around 64,000 distinct CDR3 sequences; about 12% are singletons and the top ten take 1.2% to 1.5%. This material consisted of whole blood, taken at baseline. The receptor set was obtained from an adult who was a healthcare worker with PCR-confirmed SARS-CoV-2 infection or an uninfected control (not recorded which).

Notes on this clonotype: The junction and the germline gene differ at one end; a read error may be behind it. The V gene is TRBV3-1, the J gene TRBJ2-1; no firm D call. From germline, CDR1 is LGHDT and CDR2 YNNKEL (reference sequence). The CDR3 is made up of 15 amino acids. The CDR3 DNA reads TGTGCCAGCAGTCAAGTCCCCTATTATTACAATGAGCAGTTCTTC. Its protein is CASSQVPYYYNEQFF.

This sequence joins TRBV11-2 and TRBJ2-7; D tentatively reads TRBD1 or TRBD2 (6 bases each). Germline V gene data show CDR1 as SGHAT and CDR2 as FQNNGV. Deletions cut 5 bases from V and 4 bases from J, with 18 bases between. The CDR3 contains 15 residues. The chain's CDR3 is CASSIAAGGVYEQYF. CDR3 in DNA: TGTGCCAGCAGCATCGCAGCCGGGGGCGTTTACGAGCAGTACTTC.

This clonotype appeared many times. The rearrangement links TRBV5-4 to TRBJ2-2; possible D gene TRBD2, 5 bases. The CDR3 has 12 residues. The V gene's germline CDR1 is SGHNT and CDR2 YYREEE (reference sequence). V lost 4 bases and J lost 7, with 8 bases in between. The CDR3 DNA is TGTGCCAGCAGCCCTAGCAGCGGGGAGCTGTTTTTT. Translating gives CASSPSSGELFF.

This clonotype was seen ten or more times. V gene TRBV20-1 combines with J gene TRBJ1-1; D is uncertain. The length of the CDR3 is 14 residues. Germline V gives CDR1 DFQATT, CDR2 SNEGSKA (reference sequence). Trimming shortened V by 6 bases and J by 0 bases, and 14 bases separated the two germline ends. In nucleotides, the CDR3 is TGCAGTGCAGGATGGGCAGGTATGAACACTGAAGCTTTCTTT. Protein sequence: CSAGWAGMNTEAFF.

This clonotype was detected only a few times. The chain couples TRBV29-1 to TRBJ1-1; tentatively, D is TRBD1 (6 bases). The CDR3 length is 14 residues. Trimming took 2 bases from V and 1 from J, leaving 11 bases between them. The V gene's germline CDR1 is SQVTM and CDR2 ANQGSEA. The chain's CDR3 is CSVEHGGQNTEAFF. The CDR3 DNA reads as TGCAGCGTTGAACACGGGGGCCAGAACACTGAAGCTTTCTTT.

This clonotype was seen more than once but under ten times. The rearrangement joins TRBV14 to TRBJ2-7, with unresolved D. CDR1 is SGHDN, CDR2 FVKESK, per germline. V shed 4 bases and J shed 9 bases, with 10 bases lying between them. The CDR3 sequence is 11 residues long. The chain's CDR3 is CASSLAYRQYF. DNA for the CDR3: TGTGCCAGCAGCCTGGCCTACCGGCAGTACTTC. Full variable domain (remainder filled in from reference TRBV14 and TRBJ2-7): EAGVTQFPSHSVIEKGQTVTLRCDPISGHDNLYWYRRVMGKEIKFLLHFVKESKQDESGMPNNRFLAERTGGTYSTLKVQPAELEDSGVYFCASSLAYRQYFGPGTRLTVT.

There are a few counts of this clonotype. Compared with germline, one end of the junction differs, possibly owing to a read error. The chain combines TRBV27 with TRBJ2-7; D possibly corresponds to TRBD2 (5 bases). The CDR3 runs to 9 residues. The germline V gene encodes CDR1 MNHEY and CDR2 SMNVEV (reference sequence). CDR3 sequence: CASSLIREF. The CDR3 DNA reads as TGTGCCAGCAGTCTCATTCGGGAATTC.

The chain recombines TRBV20-1 with TRBJ2-7, with 7 bases fitting TRBD1. The CDR3 sequence is 15 residues long. Germline V gives CDR1 DFQATT, CDR2 SNEGSKA (reference sequence). V shed 3 bases and J 2 bases; nucleotides not matched to a gene: 10. The CDR3 reads CSARPSRTGPYEQYF. The CDR3 nucleotides are TGCAGTGCTAGGCCCTCCCGGACAGGTCCCTACGAGCAGTACTTC.

This clonotype was detected only a few times. The V gene is TRBV7-9, the J gene TRBJ1-5; 11 bases map to TRBD1. Germline CDR1 and CDR2: SEHNR and FQNEAQ (reference sequence). This CDR3 has 15 amino acids. Losses at the gene ends were 5 bases for V and 5 bases for J; bases not matched to a gene: 5. Here the CDR3 reads CASSPGQGADQPQHF. CDR3 sequence (DNA): TGTGCCAGCAGCCCCGGACAGGGGGCCGATCAGCCCCAGCATTTT.

V is TRBV20-1 and J is TRBJ2-1; D possibly uses TRBD1 or TRBD2 (5 bases each). The germline V gene has CDR1 DFQATT and CDR2 SNEGSKA (reference sequence). V was cut by 2 bases and J by 8 bases, with 22 bases left in between. The CDR3 covers 16 residues. The CDR3: CSARKAGTQRVDEQFF. CDR3 in DNA: TGCAGTGCTAGAAAAGCCGGGACCCAGAGGGTGGATGAGCAGTTCTTC.

The chain carries TRBV28 and TRBJ2-5; 9 bases match TRBD1. This CDR3 contains 15 residues. Trimming removed 5 bases from V and 5 bases from J; junction bases left unmatched: 9. The germline V gene has CDR1 MDHEN and CDR2 SYDVKM. This CDR3 is CASSHGTGLQETQYF. The CDR3 region has the DNA TGTGCCAGCAGTCACGGGACAGGGTTGCAGGAGACCCAGTACTTC.

J is TRBJ2-7 and V is TRBV27, with D possibly matching TRBD1 (7 bases). Trimming cost V 5 bases and J 0 bases, with 26 bases left between them. The CDR3 sequence is 19 residues long. Germline CDR1 is MNHEY and CDR2 is SMNVEV (reference sequence). This CDR3 is CASSPRTILPGGSSYEQYF. For the CDR3, the DNA is TGTGCCAGCAGTCCCAGGACGATCTTGCCAGGGGGGAGCTCCTACGAGCAGTACTTC.

This clonotype was seen a handful of times. V is TRBV18 and J is TRBJ2-1; 10 positions agree with TRBD2. CDR3 length: 18 amino acids. Trimming took 3 bases from V and 7 from J; bases not matched to a gene: 15. Looked up from germline, CDR1 is KGHSH and CDR2 is LQKENI. CDR3 region: CASSPTKAGGPIWNEQFF. The CDR3 DNA sequence: TGTGCCAGCTCACCGACCAAAGCGGGAGGGCCAATTTGGAATGAGCAGTTCTTC.

The chain links TRBV28 to TRBJ2-3; 12 bases agree with TRBD2. Losses at the gene ends were 4 bases for V and 1 base for J; bases not matched to a gene: 0. The CDR3 extends over 15 amino acids. CDR1 and CDR2 from the germline V gene are MDHEN and SYDVKM. The CDR3 nucleotides read TGTGCCAGCAGTTGGACTAGCGGGGGCACAGATACGCAGTATTTT. Its protein is CASSWTSGGTDTQYF.

The gene calls are TRBV12-3 or TRBV12-4 and TRBJ2-1, with 9 bases matching TRBD2. With 3 bases clipped from V and 5 bases from J, the junction kept 8 bases outside the gene matches. The CDR3 contains 16 residues. The CDR3 DNA reads as TGTGCCAGCAGTTTCTGGATTAGCGGGGGTAACAATGAGCAGTTCTTC. As protein: CASSFWISGGNNEQFF.

This clonotype appeared a few times. The chain employs TRBV12-3 or TRBV12-4 and TRBJ2-2; 8 nucleotides match TRBD2. The CDR3 is 15 residues long. The V gene end was trimmed by 5 bases and the J gene end by 4 bases; junction bases not matched to a gene: 6. The CDR3 sequence: CASSVSGVVTGELFF. DNA for the CDR3: TGTGCCAGCAGTGTTAGCGGGGTGGTCACCGGGGAGCTGTTTTTT.

The rearrangement joins TRBV20-1 to TRBJ2-5; 7 bases fit TRBD1. CDR1 is DFQATT and CDR2 is SNEGSKA in the germline V gene (reference sequence). Losses at the gene ends were 0 bases for V and 2 bases for J; bases not matched to a gene: 6. The CDR3 spans 15 residues. This CDR3 reads CSARDLGQVQETQYF. For the CDR3, the DNA is TGCAGTGCTAGAGACCTAGGACAGGTGCAAGAGACCCAGTACTTC.